This T cell receptor beta chain originates from a study of glioma-infiltrating T cells. Study-wide points: Non-neoplastic patients had below-expected tissue-blood divergence, while all gliomas exceeded expectation. Only very few CDR3 sequences appeared in both tissue and blood.

The CDR3 extends over 13 amino acids. V was clipped by 2 bases and J by 7 bases, with 9 bases between them. Germline CDR1 is LGHDT and CDR2 is YNNKEL (reference sequence). Remarks on this clonotype: Its specificity is unknown.

TCR alpha and beta CDR3 regions were amplified from RNA using iRepertoire nested multiplex PCR. Input was roughly 95-450 ng of tissue mRNA or PBMC total RNA. TCRdb itself ran the multiplex PCR reads through MiXCR, one entry per CDR3 protein. Of more than 100,000 distinct CDR3 sequences listed, 29% were seen once; the top ten hold about 40%. Sample: glioma tissue, nonneoplastic brain tissue, or PBMCs (not recorded which). This sequence was found in a human donor with low-grade glioma or glioblastoma, undergoing nonglioma brain surgery, or in good health (not recorded which). The rearrangement links TRBV3-1 to TRBJ2-1; D perhaps matches TRBD2 (5 bases). Here the CDR3 DNA reads TGTGCCAGCAGCCAAATGGTAGCGAATGAGCAGTTCTTC. This codes for CASSQMVANEQFF.